This is a list of T cell receptor beta chains from one sample in a study of CD8 T cells in Susac syndrome. TCRdb re-called the immunoSEQ multiplex PCR reads through MiXCR, storing one row per CDR3 protein. The data contain roughly 130,000 distinct CDR3 sequences, nearly 95% of them singletons. Sequenced material: CD4+ T cells from PBMCs. Receptors were obtained from a human donor in good health. Both conserved end residues are part of each CDR3.

v_call	j_call	cdr3_aa
TRBV3-1	TRBJ2-7	CASSQVSGAEQYF
TRBV3-1	TRBJ2-2	CASSQQKGLPQGTGELFF
TRBV7-9	TRBJ2-5	CASSSPGETQYF
TRBV24-1	TRBJ2-1	CATSDYSGRARNEQFF
TRBV28	TRBJ1-1	CASRKSGATEAFF
TRBV7-9	TRBJ1-1	CASSSFRGPSVTEAFF
TRBV18	TRBJ2-5	CASSPPELLGETQYF
TRBV5-1	TRBJ2-7	CASSLIGTYEQYF
TRBV6-4	TRBJ2-1	CASSEAGPSYNEQFF
TRBV11-1	TRBJ2-2	CASSARSLTGELFF
TRBV28	TRBJ2-3	CASSVGTDTQYF
TRBV2	TRBJ2-3	CATRARGRGTDTQYF
TRBV7-2	TRBJ1-4	CASSITGVTNEKLFF
TRBV19	TRBJ1-2	CASTSGDSSYGYTF
TRBV7-6	TRBJ1-2	CASSSIRTGEYGYTF
TRBV28	TRBJ2-6	CASSLGTQRLSGANVLTF
TRBV12-3/TRBV12-4	TRBJ2-2	CASSPQIANTGELFF
TRBV5-1	TRBJ2-1	CASSPQGARYNEQFF
TRBV3-1	TRBJ2-1	CASSHGQGDNEQFF
TRBV5-8	TRBJ1-5	CASSLDKGGSNQPQHF
TRBV19	TRBJ2-7	CASKDRGDYEQYF
TRBV30	TRBJ1-1	CAWRGLGLTEAFF
TRBV2	TRBJ2-1	CASKNLRAINEQFF
TRBV12-3/TRBV12-4	TRBJ1-1	CASSSVYPGTEAFF
TRBV28	TRBJ2-7	CASSPGGAGAQYF
TRBV20-1	TRBJ2-7	CSARDRRASGSYEQYF
TRBV30	TRBJ1-2	CAWRGTGRGYGYTF
TRBV9	TRBJ2-5	CASSVGGGRVQETQYF
TRBV30	TRBJ2-7	CAWSPGRYYEQYF
TRBV27	TRBJ2-5	CASSSSGIETQYF
TRBV7-9	TRBJ2-1	CASSLLAGRSNEQFF
TRBV6-6	TRBJ1-1	CASSYNKDTEAFF
TRBV7-9	TRBJ2-5	CASSKEIGSETQYF
TRBV15	TRBJ2-5	CATAGGVLETQYF
TRBV7-2	TRBJ1-2	CASSFSQSNYGYTF
TRBV29-1	TRBJ1-2	CSLTDSDYGYTF
TRBV9	TRBJ2-4	CASGGDIQYF
TRBV20-1	TRBJ2-4	CSARSGRAVSRSAKNIQYF
TRBV18	TRBJ1-1	CASSPRGNTEAFF
TRBV19	TRBJ1-1	CASIRKGDTEAFF
TRBV5-4	TRBJ2-1	CASSFSGTLSNEQFF
TRBV4-1	TRBJ2-7	CASSLGQGRSYEQYF
TRBV11-1	TRBJ2-2	CASSWGTANTGELFF
TRBV28	TRBJ1-5	CASSGEQPQHF
TRBV30	TRBJ2-2	CAWSATPTSEAGELFF
TRBV29-1	TRBJ2-1	CSAGADSYNEQFF
TRBV20-1	TRBJ1-5	CSARRSVGNQPQHF
TRBV5-1	TRBJ1-1	CASSLTGAHTEAFF
TRBV7-2	TRBJ2-7	CASSLGWRAAYEQYF
TRBV11-2	TRBJ2-2	CASSFLTGWAGELFF
TRBV6-1	TRBJ2-1	CASSEETSGIVYYNEQFF
TRBV5-1	TRBJ2-1	CASSLAGITSYNEQFF
TRBV12-3/TRBV12-4	TRBJ2-7	CASSPRDRHYEQYF